The following is a TCR beta chain sequence with its context. Its antigen remains unidentified. Germline CDR1 and CDR2: ENHRY and SYGVKD. Trimming left V 3 bases short and J 3 bases short, with 9 bases between. This CDR3 spans 14 amino acids. Clones were read by immunoSEQ multiplex PCR, and TCRdb kept only the in-frame ones, dropping some. The sample yields around 65,000 clones, 90% seen once. The data stem from a study of OX40 agonist ivuxolimab in advanced cancers. Points from the study as a whole: Clonal expansion in partial responders at 0.1-3.0 mg/kg ranked among the lowest. Fewer expanded clones were found on average in CD4+ than in CD8+ T cells.

This receptor was identified in an adult with an advanced solid tumor such as melanoma, head and neck, liver or kidney cancer. The input for sequencing was CD4+ or CD8+ T cells sorted from blood, taken in a trial of the OX40 agonist ivuxolimab. The rearrangement uses TRBV10-3 and TRBJ1-5; tentative D call: TRBD1 (6 bases). CDR3 sequence: CAISDRGDNQPQHF. CDR3 in DNA: TGTGCCATCAGTGACAGGGGTGACAATCAGCCCCAGCATTTT.